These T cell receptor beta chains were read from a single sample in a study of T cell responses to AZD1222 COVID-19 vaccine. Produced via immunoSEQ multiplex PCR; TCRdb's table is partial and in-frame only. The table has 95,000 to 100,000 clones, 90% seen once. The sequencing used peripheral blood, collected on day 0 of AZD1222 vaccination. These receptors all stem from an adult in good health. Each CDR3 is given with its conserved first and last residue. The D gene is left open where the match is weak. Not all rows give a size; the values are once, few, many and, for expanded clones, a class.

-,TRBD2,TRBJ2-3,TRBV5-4,CASSPLAGPTDTQYF,TGTGCCAGCAGCCCGCTAGCGGGACCCACAGATACGCAGTATTTT
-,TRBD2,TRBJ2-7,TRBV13,CASAMGGTGVSGEQYF,TGTGCCAGCGCAATGGGAGGGACGGGTGTTTCTGGGGAGCAGTACTTC
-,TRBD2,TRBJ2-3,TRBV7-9,CASSLGVSGGSKDTQYF,TGTGCCAGCAGCTTAGGGGTGAGCGGGGGGTCAAAAGATACGCAGTATTTT
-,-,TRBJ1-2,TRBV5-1,CASSPRQANYGYTF,TGCGCCAGCAGCCCGCGACAAGCTAACTATGGCTACACCTTC
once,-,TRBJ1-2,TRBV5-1,CASSLGADYGYTF,TGCGCCAGCAGCTTGGGGGCTGACTATGGCTACACCTTC
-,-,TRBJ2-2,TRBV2,CASSDQDTGELFF,TGTGCCAGCAGTGACCAGGACACCGGGGAGCTGTTTTTT
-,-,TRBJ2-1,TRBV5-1,CASSLALAHEQFF,TGCGCCAGCAGCTTAGCGCTTGCGCATGAGCAGTTCTTC
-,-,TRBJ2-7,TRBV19,CASSISPGNEQYF,TGTGCCAGTAGTATCTCCCCCGGAAACGAGCAGTACTTC
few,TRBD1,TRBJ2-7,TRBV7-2,CASSETQGAPFAYEQYF,TGTGCCAGCAGCGAAACACAGGGGGCGCCTTTCGCCTACGAGCAGTACTTC
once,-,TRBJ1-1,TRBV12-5,CASGQGMGTEAFF,TGTGCTAGTGGCCAGGGGATGGGCACTGAAGCTTTCTTT
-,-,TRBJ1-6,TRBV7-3,CASSLAGNNSPLHF,TGTGCCAGCAGCTTGGCGGGGAATAATTCACCCCTCCACTTT
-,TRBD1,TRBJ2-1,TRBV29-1,CSVVDRAGVEQFF,TGCAGCGTTGTCGACAGGGCGGGTGTTGAGCAGTTCTTC
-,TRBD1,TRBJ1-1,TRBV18,CASSPGQGNTEAFF,TGTGCCAGCTCACCAGGACAGGGGAACACTGAAGCTTTCTTT
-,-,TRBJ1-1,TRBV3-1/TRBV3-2,CASSQNRDTEAFF,TGTGCCAGCAGCCAAAATCGGGACACTGAAGCTTTCTTT
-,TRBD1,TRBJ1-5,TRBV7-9,CASSRTGGPNQPQHF,TGTGCCAGCAGCCGGACAGGAGGACCCAATCAGCCCCAGCATTTT
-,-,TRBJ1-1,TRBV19,CASTRRLGTEAFF,TGTGCCAGTACCCGCCGGCTCGGGACTGAAGCTTTCTTT
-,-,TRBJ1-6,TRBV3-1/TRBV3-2,CASGAAESPLHF,TGTGCCAGCGGGGCGGCGGAATCACCCCTCCACTTT
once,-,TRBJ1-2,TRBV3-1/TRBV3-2,CASSQDYRGGEDGYTF,TGTGCCAGCAGCCAAGATTACCGGGGAGGGGAGGATGGCTACACCTTC
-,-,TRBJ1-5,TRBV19,CASRTRLDGPQHF,TGTGCCAGTCGGACAAGGCTCGATGGGCCCCAGCATTTT
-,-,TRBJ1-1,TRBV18,CASSPKKGSEAFF,TGTGCCAGCTCACCAAAGAAGGGTTCTGAAGCTTTCTTT
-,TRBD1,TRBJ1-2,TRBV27,CASSSPGGYGYTF,TGTGCCAGCAGTTCTCCAGGGGGCTATGGCTACACCTTC
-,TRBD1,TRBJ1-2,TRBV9,CASSRDRGLGLSNYGYTF,TGTGCCAGCAGCCGGGACAGGGGATTAGGACTGTCTAACTATGGCTACACCTTC
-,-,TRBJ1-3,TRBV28,CASSLQNSGNTIYF,TGTGCCAGCAGTTTGCAAAACTCTGGAAACACCATATATTTT